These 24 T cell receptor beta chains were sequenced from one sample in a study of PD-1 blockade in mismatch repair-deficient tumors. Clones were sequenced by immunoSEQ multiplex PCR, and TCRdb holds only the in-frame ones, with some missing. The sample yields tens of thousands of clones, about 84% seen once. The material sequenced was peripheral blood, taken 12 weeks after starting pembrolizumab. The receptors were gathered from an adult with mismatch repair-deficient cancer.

The CDR3 DNA reads as TGCGCCAGCAGCCAAGGAGTGGACAGGGGCTACTACGAGCAGTACTTC. It encodes CASSQGVDRGYYEQYF. The genes are TRBV4-3 and TRBJ2-7; the match to TRBD1 covers 9 bases. V lost 1 base, J lost 3 bases, and 7 bases stayed unmatched. The CDR3 spans 16 residues. Germline lookup yields CDR1 LGHNA and CDR2 YSLEER.

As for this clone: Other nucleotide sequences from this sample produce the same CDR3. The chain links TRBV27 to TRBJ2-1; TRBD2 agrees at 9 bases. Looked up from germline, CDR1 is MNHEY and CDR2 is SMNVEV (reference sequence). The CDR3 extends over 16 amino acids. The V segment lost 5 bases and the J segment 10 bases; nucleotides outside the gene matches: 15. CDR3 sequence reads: CASSPLPAGGPGEQFF. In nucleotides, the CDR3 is TGTGCCAGCAGTCCCCTCCCTGCGGGAGGGCCAGGGGAGCAGTTCTTC.

In nucleotides, the CDR3 is TGTGCTAGTGGTTTCACGACGGTGCTCTCTGGAAACACCATATATTTT. Translated, it gives CASGFTTVLSGNTIYF. The rearrangement joins TRBV12-5 to TRBJ1-3; D call uncertain. CDR1 is LGHNT, CDR2 FRNRAP, per germline. Deletions cut 3 bases from V and 0 bases from J, with 12 bases between. The CDR3 runs to 16 residues.

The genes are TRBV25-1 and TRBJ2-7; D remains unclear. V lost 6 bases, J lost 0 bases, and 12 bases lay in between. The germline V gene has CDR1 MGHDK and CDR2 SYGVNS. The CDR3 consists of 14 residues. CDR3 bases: TGTGCCAGCAGATCGGGCGTTAGCTCCTACGAGCAGTACTTC. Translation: CASRSGVSSYEQYF.

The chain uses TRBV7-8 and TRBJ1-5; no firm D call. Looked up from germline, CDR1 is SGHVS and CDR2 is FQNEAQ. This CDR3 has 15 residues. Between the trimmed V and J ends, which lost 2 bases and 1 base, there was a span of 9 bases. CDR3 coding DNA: TGTGCCAGCAGCTTAAACGGAGTCAGCAATCAGCCCCAGCATTTT. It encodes CASSLNGVSNQPQHF.

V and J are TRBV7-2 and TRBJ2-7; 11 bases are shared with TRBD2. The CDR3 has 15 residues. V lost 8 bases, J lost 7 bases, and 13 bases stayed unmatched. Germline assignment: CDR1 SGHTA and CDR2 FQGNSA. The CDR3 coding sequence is TGTGCCAGCTCACACGCACTAGCGGGAGCCAGGGAGCAGTACTTC. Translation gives CASSHALAGAREQYF. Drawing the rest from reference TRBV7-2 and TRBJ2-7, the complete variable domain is GAGVSQSPSNKVTEKGKDVELRCDPISGHTALYWYRQSLGQGLEFLIYFQGNSAPDKSGLPSDRFSAERTGGSVSTLTIQRTQQEDSAVYLCASSHALAGAREQYFGPGTRLTVT.

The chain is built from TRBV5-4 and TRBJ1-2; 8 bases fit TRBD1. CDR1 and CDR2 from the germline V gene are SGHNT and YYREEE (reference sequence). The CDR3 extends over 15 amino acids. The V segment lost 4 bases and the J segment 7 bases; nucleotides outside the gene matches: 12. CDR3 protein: CASSTDFLGTGGYTF. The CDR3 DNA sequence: TGTGCCAGCAGCACTGATTTCCTTGGGACAGGTGGCTACACCTTC.

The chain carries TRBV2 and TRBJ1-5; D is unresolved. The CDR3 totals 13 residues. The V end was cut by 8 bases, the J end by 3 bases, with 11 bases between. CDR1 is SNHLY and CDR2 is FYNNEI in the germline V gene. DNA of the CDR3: TGTGCCAGCGCCGGAACAAACAATCAGCCCCAGCATTTT. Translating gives CASAGTNNQPQHF.

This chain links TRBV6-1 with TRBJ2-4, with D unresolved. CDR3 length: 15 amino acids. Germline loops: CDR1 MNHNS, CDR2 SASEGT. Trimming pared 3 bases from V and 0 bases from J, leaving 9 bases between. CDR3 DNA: TGTGCCAGCAGTGACATTTCGGGAGCCAAAAACATTCAGTACTTC. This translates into CASSDISGAKNIQYF.

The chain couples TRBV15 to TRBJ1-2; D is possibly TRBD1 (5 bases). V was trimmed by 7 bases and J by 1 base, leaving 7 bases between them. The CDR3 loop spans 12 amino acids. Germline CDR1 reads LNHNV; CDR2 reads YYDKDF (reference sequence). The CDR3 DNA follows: TGTGCCACCATGGGGGGTAACTATGGCTACACCTTC. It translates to CATMGGNYGYTF.

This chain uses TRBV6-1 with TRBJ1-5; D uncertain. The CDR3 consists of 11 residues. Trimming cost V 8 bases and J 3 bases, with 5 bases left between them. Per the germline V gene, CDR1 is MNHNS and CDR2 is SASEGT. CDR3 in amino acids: CASGPNQPQHF. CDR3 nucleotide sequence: TGTGCCAGCGGGCCCAATCAGCCCCAGCATTTT.

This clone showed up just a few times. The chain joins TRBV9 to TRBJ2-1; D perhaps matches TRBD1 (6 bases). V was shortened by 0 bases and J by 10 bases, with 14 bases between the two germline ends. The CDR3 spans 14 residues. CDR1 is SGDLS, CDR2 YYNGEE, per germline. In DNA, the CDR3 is TGTGCCAGCAGCGTAGATTACAGGGTGGGCGAGCAGTTCTTC. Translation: CASSVDYRVGEQFF.

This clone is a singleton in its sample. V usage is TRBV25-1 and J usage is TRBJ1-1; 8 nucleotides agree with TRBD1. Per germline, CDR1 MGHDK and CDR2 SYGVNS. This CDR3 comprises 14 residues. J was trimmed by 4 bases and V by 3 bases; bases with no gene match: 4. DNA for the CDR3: TGTGCCAGCAGTGAGGACAGGGTGAGCACTGAAGCTTTCTTT. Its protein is CASSEDRVSTEAFF.

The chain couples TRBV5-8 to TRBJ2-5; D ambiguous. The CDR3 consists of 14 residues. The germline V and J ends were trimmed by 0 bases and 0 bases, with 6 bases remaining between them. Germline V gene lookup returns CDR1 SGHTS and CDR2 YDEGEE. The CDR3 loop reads CASSLGIHQETQYF. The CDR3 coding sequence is TGTGCCAGCAGCTTGGGAATACACCAAGAGACCCAGTACTTC.

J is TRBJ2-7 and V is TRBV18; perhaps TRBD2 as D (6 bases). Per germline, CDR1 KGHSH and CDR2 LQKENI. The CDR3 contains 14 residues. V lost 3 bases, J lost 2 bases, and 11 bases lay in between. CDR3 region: CASSPSTRTYEQYF. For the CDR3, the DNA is TGTGCCAGCTCACCTTCGACTAGAACCTACGAGCAGTACTTC.

CDR3 amino acids: CASSQDRENQETQYF. The CDR3 coding sequence is TGTGCCAGCAGTCAAGACAGGGAAAACCAAGAGACCCAGTACTTC. J is TRBJ2-5 and V is TRBV6-5; 7 positions agree with TRBD1. The CDR3 length is 15 residues. Germline loops: CDR1 MNHEY, CDR2 SVGAGI. J gave up 0 bases and V 5 bases, and 6 bases lay outside the gene matches.

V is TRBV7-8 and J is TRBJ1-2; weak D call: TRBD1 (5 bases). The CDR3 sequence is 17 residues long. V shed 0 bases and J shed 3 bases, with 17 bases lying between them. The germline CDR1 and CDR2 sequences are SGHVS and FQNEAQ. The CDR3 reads CASSLAAAGGGHYGYTF. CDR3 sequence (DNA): TGTGCCAGCAGCTTAGCGGCGGCGGGGGGGGGTCACTATGGCTACACCTTC.

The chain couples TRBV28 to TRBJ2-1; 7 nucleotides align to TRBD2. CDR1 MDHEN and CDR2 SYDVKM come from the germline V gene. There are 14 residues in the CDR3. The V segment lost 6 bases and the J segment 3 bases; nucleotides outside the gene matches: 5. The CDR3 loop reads CASRTSKDYNEQFF. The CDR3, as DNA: TGTGCCAGCAGGACTAGCAAGGACTACAATGAGCAGTTCTTC.

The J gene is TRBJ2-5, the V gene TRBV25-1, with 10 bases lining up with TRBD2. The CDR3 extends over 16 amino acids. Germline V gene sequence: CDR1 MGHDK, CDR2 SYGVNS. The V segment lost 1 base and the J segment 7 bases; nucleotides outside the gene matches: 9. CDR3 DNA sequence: TGTGCCAGCAGTGAATTTGCTAGCGGGGGCCTGGGGACCCAGTACTTC. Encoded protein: CASSEFASGGLGTQYF.

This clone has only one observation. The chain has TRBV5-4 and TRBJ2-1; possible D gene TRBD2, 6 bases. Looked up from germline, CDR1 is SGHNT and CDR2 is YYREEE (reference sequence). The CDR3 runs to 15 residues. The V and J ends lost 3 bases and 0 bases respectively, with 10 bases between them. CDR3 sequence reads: CASSSRDFSYNEQFF. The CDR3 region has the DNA TGTGCCAGCAGCTCCCGGGACTTCTCCTACAATGAGCAGTTCTTC. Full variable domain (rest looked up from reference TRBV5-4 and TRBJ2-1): ETGVTQSPTHLIKTRGQQVTLRCSSQSGHNTVSWYQQALGQGPQFIFQYYREEENGRGNFPPRFSGLQFPNYSSELNVNALELDDSALYLCASSSRDFSYNEQFFGPGTRLTVL.

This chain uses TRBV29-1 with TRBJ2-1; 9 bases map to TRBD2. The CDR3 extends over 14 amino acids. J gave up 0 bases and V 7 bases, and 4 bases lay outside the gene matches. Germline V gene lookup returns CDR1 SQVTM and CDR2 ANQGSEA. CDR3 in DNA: TGCAGCGGCCATAGCGGGAGCTCCTACAATGAGCAGTTCTTC. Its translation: CSGHSGSSYNEQFF.

CDR3 residues: CASSATGVYNEQFF. The CDR3 region has the DNA TGTGCCAGCAGTGCCACAGGGGTCTACAATGAGCAGTTCTTC. The genes are TRBV6-5 and TRBJ2-1; TRBD1 agrees at 7 bases. J lost 3 bases, V lost 5 bases, and 4 bases had no gene match. The CDR3 covers 14 residues. The germline gives CDR1 MNHEY, CDR2 SVGAGI.

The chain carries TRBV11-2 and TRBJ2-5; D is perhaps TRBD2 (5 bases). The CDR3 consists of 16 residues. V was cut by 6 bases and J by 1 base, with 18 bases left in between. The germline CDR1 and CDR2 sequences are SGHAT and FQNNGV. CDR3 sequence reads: CASSYRPPRAQETQYF. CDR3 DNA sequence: TGTGCCAGCAGTTACAGACCACCGAGGGCCCAAGAGACCCAGTACTTC.

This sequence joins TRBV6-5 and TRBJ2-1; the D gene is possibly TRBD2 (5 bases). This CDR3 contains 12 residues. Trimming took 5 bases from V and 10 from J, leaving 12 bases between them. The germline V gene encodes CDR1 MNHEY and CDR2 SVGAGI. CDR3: CASSLGGREQFF. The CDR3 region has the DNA TGTGCCAGCAGTCTAGGAGGTCGGGAGCAGTTCTTC.